The 10 T cell receptor beta chains below come from one sample, sequenced in a study of OX40 agonist ivuxolimab in advanced cancers. Repertoires were generated with immunoSEQ multiplex PCR, while TCRdb's copy carries only in-frame clones and drops some. In the table there are approximately 82,000 clones, 70% to 90% of which are singletons. The sequences come from CD4+ or CD8+ T cells sorted from blood, collected in a trial of the OX40 agonist ivuxolimab. These receptors were taken from an adult with an advanced solid tumor such as melanoma, head and neck, liver or kidney cancer.

The chain recombines TRBV7-2 with TRBJ2-6; D remains unclear. The CDR3 is made up of 17 amino acids. Germline CDR1 SGHTA, CDR2 FQGNSA. Between the trimmed V and J ends, which lost 2 bases and 0 bases, there was a span of 11 bases. The CDR3 spells CASSLQGGLSGANVLTF. CDR3 bases: TGTGCCAGCAGCTTACAAGGTGGCCTCTCTGGGGCCAACGTCCTGACTTTC.

This chain links TRBV28 with TRBJ1-1, with no clear D. Germline V lookup: CDR1 MDHEN, CDR2 SYDVKM. The V end was cut by 0 bases, the J end by 8 bases, with 4 bases between. This CDR3 has 11 residues. The CDR3 loop reads CASSLWGEAFF. For the CDR3, the DNA is TGTGCCAGCAGTTTATGGGGGGAAGCTTTCTTT.

The rearrangement uses TRBV4-1 and TRBJ1-2; no clear D. Between the trimmed V and J ends, which lost 1 base and 4 bases, there was a span of 13 bases. The germline V gene has CDR1 MGHRA and CDR2 YSYEKL. The CDR3 totals 15 residues. This CDR3 reads CASSQGLKGSYGYTF. The CDR3 nucleotides read TGCGCCAGCAGCCAAGGTCTGAAAGGGTCCTATGGCTACACCTTC.

The chain combines TRBV19 with TRBJ1-3; maybe TRBD1 (6 bases). This CDR3 spans 13 amino acids. V was cut by 5 bases and J by 7 bases, with 12 bases left in between. Germline V gene data show CDR1 as LNHDA and CDR2 as SQIVND (reference sequence). CDR3 in amino acids: CASSSRGANTIYF. CDR3 coding DNA: TGTGCCAGTAGTTCGCGGGGGGCGAACACCATATATTTT.

This rearrangement joins TRBV11-2 to TRBJ1-2; D is unresolved. The CDR3 covers 13 residues. Trimming removed 0 bases at V and 3 bases at J, with 5 bases between. Germline CDR1 and CDR2: SGHAT and FQNNGV. The CDR3 DNA reads as TGTGCCAGCAGCTTAGAAAGGGACTATGGCTACACCTTC. It specifies CASSLERDYGYTF.

This clone has just one count. The chain has TRBV5-3 and TRBJ2-5; D is unresolved. Being an ORF, TRBV5-3 has a function that is uncertain. The CDR3 covers 14 residues. V was shortened by 0 bases and J by 2 bases, with 8 bases between the two germline ends. The CDR3 loop reads CARSLDRGQETQYF. For the CDR3, the DNA is TGTGCCAGAAGCTTGGATCGAGGTCAAGAGACCCAGTACTTC.

The CDR3 nucleotides are TGTGCCAGCAGCCAAGTCAGGGCCGCACTCGCAACTAATGAAAAACTGTTTTTT. It is translated as CASSQVRAALATNEKLFF. The chain couples TRBV14 to TRBJ1-4; the D gene is possibly TRBD1 (5 bases). V lost 1 base and J lost 0, with 15 bases in between. The germline V gene has CDR1 SGHDN and CDR2 FVKESK. This CDR3 has 18 residues.

This chain uses TRBV5-1 with TRBJ1-2; 9 nucleotides agree with TRBD1. From germline, CDR1 is SGHRS and CDR2 YFSETQ. The V segment lost 4 bases and the J segment 10 bases; nucleotides outside the gene matches: 2. The CDR3 spans 11 residues. In DNA, the CDR3 is TGCGCCAGCAGCCGGGACAGGGTCTACACCTTC. Amino acid sequence: CASSRDRVYTF.

V and J are TRBV15 and TRBJ2-5; TRBD1 agrees at 9 bases. This CDR3 spans 17 amino acids. With 2 bases clipped from V and 5 bases from J, the junction kept 12 bases outside the gene matches. Germline assignment: CDR1 LNHNV and CDR2 YYDKDF (reference sequence). Written as DNA, the CDR3 is TGTGCCACCAGCAGAATCCCGCGGGACAGGGCGGGGGAGACCCAGTACTTC. Its protein product is CATSRIPRDRAGETQYF.

The genes are TRBV11-3 and TRBJ1-6; weak D call: TRBD1 (5 bases). The CDR3 is 18 amino acids. Between the trimmed V and J ends, which lost 5 bases and 3 bases, there was a span of 20 bases. Germline lookup yields CDR1 SGHNT and CDR2 YENEEA. Here the CDR3 reads CASSPGPPGSFYNSPLHF. As DNA, the CDR3 is TGTGCCAGCAGCCCGGGACCCCCCGGTAGTTTCTATAATTCACCCCTCCACTTT.